One and the same sample provided the 31 T cell receptor beta chains below, sequenced in a study of blood T cell repertoires in COVID-19. Profiling relied on immunoSEQ multiplex PCR, and the TCRdb table lists in-frame clones only, not all of them. The sample contains roughly 150,000 clones, around 86% of which appear only once. Sequenced material: peripheral blood. All receptors come from a human donor in a cohort sampled during active COVID-19.

The chain carries TRBV6-5 and TRBJ2-7; 9 positions match TRBD2. The trim removed 6 bases at V and 5 bases at J, leaving 8 bases unmatched. CDR3 length: 14 amino acids. Germline CDR1 is MNHEY and CDR2 is SVGAGI. The CDR3 bases are TGTGCCAGCAGGAGTAGCGGGAGTATCAACGAGCAGTACTTC. The encoded protein is CASRSSGSINEQYF.

The genes are TRBV19 and TRBJ1-5; D not resolved. Per germline, CDR1 LNHDA and CDR2 SQIVND (reference sequence). The CDR3 covers 13 residues. Trimming pared 1 base from V and 6 bases from J, leaving 7 bases between. CDR3 bases: TGTGCCAGTAGTATAGGTTGGAGTCAGCCCCAGCATTTT. Its protein product is CASSIGWSQPQHF.

CDR3 DNA: TGCGCCAGCAGCTTGGCCCGGGGGGGCCGGAACACCGGGGAGCTGTTTTTT. It specifies CASSLARGGRNTGELFF. The chain couples TRBV5-1 to TRBJ2-2, with 8 nucleotides matching TRBD2. With V trimmed by 0 bases and J by 1 base, 5 bases remained unmatched. The CDR3 is 17 residues long. From germline, CDR1 is SGHRS and CDR2 YFSETQ.

The V and J genes are TRBV11-1 and TRBJ2-4; 8 bases are a match to TRBD1. Germline-derived CDR1 and CDR2 are SGHAT and FQDESV (reference sequence). The CDR3 loop spans 15 amino acids. Germline trimming cut 5 bases from V and 1 base from J; bases unmatched to any gene: 4. CDR3 region: CASSGRQGAKNIQYF. The CDR3, as DNA: TGTGCCAGCAGCGGACGACAGGGGGCCAAAAACATTCAGTACTTC.

The V and J genes are TRBV5-1 and TRBJ2-7, with D maybe TRBD2 (6 bases). Trimming took off 7 bases at V and 2 bases at J, with 13 bases between the two ends. Germline CDR1 reads SGHRS; CDR2 reads YFSETQ. The CDR3 totals 13 residues. CDR3 sequence: CASYGDSTYEQYF. As DNA, the CDR3 is TGCGCCAGCTATGGGGACTCAACCTACGAGCAGTACTTC.

The chain links TRBV5-1 to TRBJ2-6; maybe TRBD1 (6 bases). Germline loops: CDR1 SGHRS, CDR2 YFSETQ. The V and J ends lost 3 bases and 0 bases respectively, with 10 bases between them. The CDR3 runs to 16 residues. The CDR3 nucleotides read TGCGCCAGCAGCTCCAGGGGAAGCTCTGGGGCCAACGTCCTGACTTTC. Its protein is CASSSRGSSGANVLTF.

J is TRBJ2-4 and V is TRBV7-9, with D possibly matching TRBD1 (6 bases). Trimming stripped 5 bases from V and 8 bases from J, with 19 bases between. This CDR3 has 15 amino acids. Germline-derived CDR1 and CDR2 are SEHNR and FQNEAQ (reference sequence). The CDR3 nucleotides are TGTGCCAGCAGCGCCGTACAGGGTGTAGCTGACATTCAGTACTTC. This translates into CASSAVQGVADIQYF.

V is TRBV15 and J is TRBJ1-1; D not certain. Trimming took 1 base from V and 1 from J, leaving 4 bases between them. The CDR3 consists of 13 residues. Germline assignment: CDR1 LNHNV and CDR2 YYDKDF (reference sequence). Here the CDR3 DNA reads TGTGCCACCAGCAGAGGACAGAACACTGAAGCTTTCTTT. Protein product: CATSRGQNTEAFF.

The genes are TRBV25-1 and TRBJ2-3, with TRBD2 identical over 8 bases. The CDR3 totals 14 residues. With 8 bases clipped from V and 1 base from J, the junction kept 5 bases outside the gene matches. Germline values: CDR1 MGHDK, CDR2 SYGVNS. The CDR3 sequence: CASGRAGGTDTQYF. Here the CDR3 DNA reads TGTGCCAGCGGCAGAGCGGGAGGCACAGATACGCAGTATTTT. The full variable domain, completed using reference TRBV25-1 and TRBJ2-3, is EADIYQTPRYLVIGTGKKITLECSQTMGHDKMYWYQQDPGMELHLIHYSYGVNSTEKGDLSSESTVSRIRTEHFPLTLESARPSHTSQYLCASGRAGGTDTQYFGPGTRLTVL.

The V gene is TRBV7-2, the J gene TRBJ2-3; D unresolved. The ends were cut back, 4 bases at V and 2 bases at J, with 10 bases in the middle. The length of the CDR3 is 14 residues. CDR1 and CDR2 from the germline V gene are SGHTA and FQGNSA. The CDR3 region is CASSSRAFTDTQYF. The CDR3 DNA is TGTGCCAGCAGCTCCCGAGCTTTCACAGATACGCAGTATTTT.

J is TRBJ2-5 and V is TRBV28; 8 positions match TRBD2. The germline V gene has CDR1 MDHEN and CDR2 SYDVKM. The ends lost 3 bases at V and 3 bases at J; junction bases unmatched: 12. This CDR3 spans 17 amino acids. In DNA, the CDR3 is TGTGCCAGCAGTTTTATTGCTAGCGGGCGTTTGAAAGAGACCCAGTACTTC. Amino acid sequence: CASSFIASGRLKETQYF.

The CDR3 sequence: CASSSVGGEQFF. CDR3 DNA sequence: TGTGCCAGCAGTAGCGTGGGGGGAGAGCAGTTCTTC. The V and J genes are TRBV6-4 and TRBJ2-1; tentatively, D is TRBD2 (6 bases). CDR1 and CDR2 (germline): MRHNA, SNTAGT. V gave up 5 bases and J gave up 10 bases, with 12 bases separating them. The CDR3 is made up of 12 amino acids.

This rearrangement joins TRBV5-4 to TRBJ1-1; D unresolved. The germline V and J ends were trimmed by 0 bases and 6 bases, with 15 bases remaining between them. The CDR3 loop spans 15 amino acids. The germline V gene has CDR1 SGHNT and CDR2 YYREEE (reference sequence). CDR3 DNA: TGTGCCAGCAGCTTGGTGAAAACGGGTGGCGCTGAAGCTTTCTTT. This codes for CASSLVKTGGAEAFF.

The chain joins TRBV11-3 to TRBJ2-1, with D tentatively TRBD1 (6 bases). CDR3 length equals 12 residues. V lost 4 bases to trimming and J lost 7 bases, with 8 bases between them. Germline CDR1 is SGHNT and CDR2 is YENEEA. The CDR3 reads CASSSDRNEQFF. The DNA of the CDR3 is TGTGCCAGCAGCTCAGACAGGAATGAGCAGTTCTTC.

The rearrangement links TRBV4-1 to TRBJ2-3; a weak D match, TRBD1 (5 bases). The CDR3 loop spans 17 amino acids. The V gene's germline CDR1 is MGHRA and CDR2 YSYEKL. Trimming pared 0 bases from V and 6 bases from J, leaving 19 bases between. DNA for the CDR3: TGCGCCAGCAGCCAAGATGTCCGACAGCCCTTTAGGGATACGCAGTATTTT. It specifies CASSQDVRQPFRDTQYF.

The chain recombines TRBV5-1 with TRBJ2-6; 8 bases are shared with TRBD1. V dropped 4 bases and J dropped 2; count of bases not matched to a gene: 5. This CDR3 is built from 16 residues. Germline V gene lookup returns CDR1 SGHRS and CDR2 YFSETQ. In DNA form, the CDR3 reads TGCGCCAGCAGCGACCAGACAGGGGCTGGGGCCAACGTCCTGACTTTC. It translates to CASSDQTGAGANVLTF.

This rearrangement joins TRBV4-2 to TRBJ2-3; 7 bases map to TRBD1. J gave up 2 bases and V 0 bases, and 8 bases lay outside the gene matches. Germline V CDR1 and CDR2: LGHNA, YNFKEQ. This CDR3 comprises 17 residues. DNA of the CDR3: TGTGCCAGCAGCCAAGATGGCCTGGGACAGTACACAGATACGCAGTATTTT. It yields the protein CASSQDGLGQYTDTQYF.

V and J are TRBV7-6 and TRBJ2-1, with TRBD2 matching over 11 bases. The ends lost 4 bases at V and 0 bases at J; junction bases unmatched: 11. CDR1 and CDR2 (germline): SGHVS, FNYEAQ. This CDR3 is 19 amino acids long. The CDR3 protein is CASSSRTSGRVSSYNEQFF. CDR3 DNA sequence: TGTGCCAGCAGCTCACGTACTAGCGGGAGAGTGAGCTCCTACAATGAGCAGTTCTTC. The full variable domain, with the rest looked up from reference TRBV7-6 and TRBJ2-1, is GAGVSQSPRYKVTKRGQDVALRCDPISGHVSLYWYRQALGQGPEFLTYFNYEAQQDKSGLPNDRFSAERPEGSISTLTIQRTEQRDSAMYRCASSSRTSGRVSSYNEQFFGPGTRLTVL.

This sequence joins TRBV7-9 and TRBJ1-1; D remains unclear. V shed 3 bases and J shed 7 bases, with 12 bases lying between them. There are 13 residues in the CDR3. CDR1 is SEHNR, CDR2 FQNEAQ, per germline (reference sequence). Here the CDR3 reads CASSLAAEDEAFF. For the CDR3, the DNA is TGTGCCAGCAGCTTGGCGGCGGAGGATGAAGCTTTCTTT. The whole variable domain, remainder taken from reference TRBV7-9 and TRBJ1-1, is DTGVSQNPRHKITKRGQNVTFRCDPISEHNRLYWYRQTLGQGPEFLTYFQNEAQLEKSRLLSDRFSAERPKGSFSTLEIQRTEQGDSAMYLCASSLAAEDEAFFGQGTRLTVV.

The V gene is TRBV7-8, the J gene TRBJ2-5, with D perhaps matching TRBD1 (5 bases). In germline, CDR1 is SGHVS, CDR2 FQNEAQ. This CDR3 has 14 amino acids. Trimming left V 3 bases short and J 5 bases short, with 13 bases between. This CDR3 is CASSLSGMVETQYF. CDR3 DNA: TGTGCCAGCAGCTTGTCAGGGATGGTGGAGACCCAGTACTTC.

J is TRBJ2-1 and V is TRBV6-2 or TRBV6-3; perhaps TRBD2 as D (5 bases). This CDR3 is built from 15 residues. Germline V gives CDR1 MNHEY, CDR2 SVGEGT. The V gene lost 6 bases and the J gene lost 10 bases, with 22 bases spanning the gap. Here the CDR3 reads CASSWTDRGSGEQFF. In DNA, the CDR3 is TGTGCCAGCAGCTGGACTGACCGAGGGTCGGGGGAGCAGTTCTTC.

The chain combines TRBV12-2 with TRBJ1-5; the table's D call, TRBD1, was not checked against the DNA. TRBV12-2 is a pseudogene locus. This CDR3 is 16 amino acids long. The DNA for the CDR3 is TGTGCAAGTCGCTCGAACAGGGCTTTCGGCAATCAGCCCCAGCATTTT. It encodes CASRSNRAFGNQPQHF.

The gene calls are TRBV5-1 and TRBJ2-1; the match to TRBD2 covers 7 bases. Per germline, CDR1 SGHRS and CDR2 YFSETQ. The CDR3 is 16 residues long. Trimming cost V 4 bases and J 0 bases; bases outside gene matches: 7. The CDR3 loop is CASSTLGGSSYNEQFF. The CDR3, as DNA: TGCGCCAGCAGCACCCTCGGCGGGAGCTCCTACAATGAGCAGTTCTTC.

The V call is TRBV29-1, the J call TRBJ1-2, with 8 bases matching TRBD1. The length of the CDR3 is 15 residues. The J segment lost 5 bases and the V segment lost 6 bases, leaving 14 bases of the junction unmatched. The germline V gene encodes CDR1 SQVTM and CDR2 ANQGSEA. In DNA, the CDR3 is TGCAGCGTCGTAGGCAGGGGGCCGTTAGGGTATGGCTACACCTTC. Encoded protein: CSVVGRGPLGYGYTF.

This chain joins TRBV3-1 (or the pseudogene TRBV3-2) and TRBJ1-5; possibly TRBD1 for D (6 bases). The germline CDR1 and CDR2 sequences are LGHDT and YNNKEL (reference sequence). V was pared by 4 bases and J by 3 bases, with 7 bases between. The length of the CDR3 is 13 residues. CDR3 region: CASSRDTNQPQHF. The CDR3 DNA reads as TGTGCCAGCAGCCGGGACACCAATCAGCCCCAGCATTTT.

The V call is TRBV7-2, the J call TRBJ2-1, with 7 bases identical to TRBD2. V shed 5 bases, J shed 7 bases, and the junction held 20 bases outside the gene matches. The V gene's germline CDR1 is SGHTA and CDR2 FQGNSA. This CDR3 comprises 18 residues. The CDR3 is CASSPRAIGRGTRNEQFF. As DNA, the CDR3 is TGTGCCAGCAGCCCGCGGGCTATAGGGAGGGGAACACGGAATGAGCAGTTCTTC. Together with reference TRBV7-2 and TRBJ2-1, the CDR3 gives the full variable domain: GAGVSQSPSNKVTEKGKDVELRCDPISGHTALYWYRQSLGQGLEFLIYFQGNSAPDKSGLPSDRFSAERTGGSVSTLTIQRTQQEDSAVYLCASSPRAIGRGTRNEQFFGPGTRLTVL.

This CDR3 reads CASRGDTGELFF. CDR3 in DNA: TGTGCCAGTAGAGGGGATACCGGGGAGCTGTTTTTT. The chain employs TRBV19 and TRBJ2-2; a weak D match, TRBD1 (5 bases). CDR1 and CDR2 (germline): LNHDA, SQIVND (reference sequence). This CDR3 comprises 12 residues. The V end was cut by 6 bases, the J end by 5 bases, with 7 bases between.

V usage is TRBV28 and J usage is TRBJ1-6, with D possibly TRBD1 on 5 matching bases. Germline values: CDR1 MDHEN, CDR2 SYDVKM. V was pared by 4 bases and J by 1 base, with 11 bases between. This CDR3 has 16 residues. CDR3 region: CASSWMGGSYNSPLHF. The DNA for the CDR3 is TGTGCCAGCAGTTGGATGGGGGGATCCTATAATTCACCCCTCCACTTT.

A single count supports this clone. The chain employs TRBV5-4 and TRBJ2-5; D perhaps matches TRBD2 (7 bases). V lost 4 bases and J lost 2, with 24 bases in between. CDR3 length equals 18 residues. Germline V gene data show CDR1 as SGHNT and CDR2 as YYREEE (reference sequence). DNA of the CDR3: TGTGCCAGCAGCCCCTACGGGGGGCTGGTCTCTTTGCAAGAGACCCAGTACTTC. This codes for CASSPYGGLVSLQETQYF.

This clone was recorded once. The rearrangement uses TRBV4-2 and TRBJ1-4, with 7 nucleotides matching TRBD1. Germline V CDR1 and CDR2: LGHNA, YNFKEQ. V was clipped by 4 bases and J by 7 bases; unmatched bases: 6. This CDR3 has 14 residues. The CDR3 region is CASSPIDRVEKLFF. The DNA for the CDR3 is TGTGCCAGCAGCCCAATCGACAGGGTTGAAAAACTGTTTTTT.

The CDR3 sequence: CASSMNPPSGEKLFF. The CDR3 bases are TGTGCCAGCAGCATGAACCCTCCCTCCGGGGAAAAACTGTTTTTT. V gene TRBV21-1 combines with J gene TRBJ1-4. TRBV21-1 is a known pseudogene. The CDR3 sequence is 15 residues long.